Below are 32 T cell receptor beta chains sequenced from a single sample in a study of blood T cell repertoires in COVID-19. Libraries were prepared by immunoSEQ multiplex PCR; TCRdb keeps only in-frame clonotypes and omits some of them. Of about 380,000 clones detected, about four fifths appear once; the ten largest clones hold 1.1%. Sequenced input: peripheral blood. These receptors all stem from a human donor with acute or convalescent COVID-19. The donor label of this sample is uncertain.

This clone was seen only a few times. J is TRBJ2-3 and V is TRBV6-1, with 8 nucleotides matching TRBD2. Per the germline V gene, CDR1 is MNHNS and CDR2 is SASEGT. The CDR3 runs to 18 residues. The ends lost 2 bases at V and 4 bases at J; junction bases unmatched: 14. CDR3 residues: CASSEFGLSGSSADTQYF. Written as DNA, the CDR3 is TGTGCCAGCAGTGAATTTGGTCTGAGCGGGAGTTCTGCAGATACGCAGTATTTT.

The genes are TRBV14 and TRBJ1-6; 8 nucleotides line up with TRBD1. This CDR3 has 15 amino acids. With 6 bases clipped from V and 5 bases from J, the junction kept 6 bases outside the gene matches. Per the germline V gene, CDR1 is SGHDN and CDR2 is FVKESK. CDR3 region: CASREQGVDNSPLHF. CDR3 nucleotide sequence: TGTGCCAGCAGAGAACAGGGGGTGGATAATTCACCCCTCCACTTT.

J is TRBJ2-1 and V is TRBV6-5; D gene ambiguous. CDR3 size: 13 residues. Germline lookup yields CDR1 MNHEY and CDR2 SVGAGI. V lost 2 bases to trimming and J lost 3 bases, with 5 bases between them. CDR3 loop: CASSYDNYNEQFF. CDR3 DNA sequence: TGTGCCAGCAGTTACGACAACTACAATGAGCAGTTCTTC.

This chain joins TRBV12-3 or TRBV12-4 and TRBJ2-5, with 7 bases fitting TRBD1. This CDR3 region has 13 residues. Unmatched junction bases numbered 8, after V lost 6 bases and J lost 7 bases. The CDR3 DNA reads TGTGCCAGCAGCCTGACAGCAGGGGGGACCCAGTACTTC. It is translated as CASSLTAGGTQYF.

CDR3 sequence (DNA): TGTGCCAGCAGTTACAAACTCACCAACACCGGGGAGCTGTTTTTT. It translates to CASSYKLTNTGELFF. The chain carries TRBV6-5 and TRBJ2-2; no reliable D call. Germline loops: CDR1 MNHEY, CDR2 SVGAGI. V lost 2 bases to trimming and J lost 2 bases, with 9 bases between them. The CDR3 has 15 residues.

Comments on this clone: The same CDR3 is also encoded by other DNA sequences in this sample. The chain couples TRBV27 to TRBJ2-7; D is unresolved. CDR3 length: 13 residues. Trimming removed 2 bases from V and 4 bases from J, with 9 bases in between. CDR1 is MNHEY and CDR2 is SMNVEV in the germline V gene (reference sequence). CDR3 protein: CASSLMRGYEQYF. CDR3 coding DNA: TGTGCCAGCAGTTTAATGAGAGGATACGAGCAGTACTTC.

The V gene is TRBV10-2, the J gene TRBJ1-2; 8 nucleotides match TRBD1. The CDR3 contains 12 residues. V lost 6 bases and J lost 7; bases outside the gene matches: 4. Germline values: CDR1 WSHSY, CDR2 SAAADI. This CDR3 is CASRRDRSGYTF. CDR3 DNA sequence: TGCGCCAGCAGGAGGGACAGGAGTGGCTACACCTTC.

This chain connects TRBV5-1 to TRBJ2-5; tentatively, D is TRBD2 (6 bases). CDR3 size: 15 residues. Per germline, CDR1 SGHRS and CDR2 YFSETQ. The V and J ends lost 3 bases and 2 bases respectively, with 14 bases between them. CDR3 residues: CASSWEPGVQETQYF. The CDR3 DNA follows: TGCGCCAGCAGCTGGGAACCGGGAGTACAAGAGACCCAGTACTTC. Supplemented by reference TRBV5-1 and TRBJ2-5, the full variable domain reads KAGVTQTPRYLIKTRGQQVTLSCSPISGHRSVSWYQQTPGQGLQFLFEYFSETQRNKGNFPGRFSGRQFSNSRSEMNVSTLELGDSALYLCASSWEPGVQETQYFGPGTRLLVL.

The chain has TRBV6-5 and TRBJ2-3; D remains ambiguous. The V and J ends lost 0 bases and 0 bases respectively, with 10 bases between them. Germline V gene sequence: CDR1 MNHEY, CDR2 SVGAGI. The CDR3 length is 16 residues. CDR3 coding DNA: TGTGCCAGCAGTTACTCATTAAGCCTCAGCACAGATACGCAGTATTTT. This sequence encodes CASSYSLSLSTDTQYF.

This clone was recorded only once. The rearrangement uses TRBV18 and TRBJ2-2; the match to TRBD1 covers 7 bases. The CDR3 totals 15 residues. The germline gives CDR1 KGHSH, CDR2 LQKENI. V shed 8 bases and J 5 bases; nucleotides not matched to a gene: 11. CDR3 loop: CASTTTGMRTGELFF. CDR3 bases: TGTGCCAGCACCACGACAGGGATGCGGACCGGGGAGCTGTTTTTT.

This chain links TRBV30 with TRBJ2-3; TRBD2 is a possible D gene (5 bases). The CDR3 sequence is 14 residues long. The V end was cut by 0 bases, the J end by 4 bases, with 11 bases between. CDR1 and CDR2 from the germline V gene are GTSNPN and SVGIG (reference sequence). This CDR3 reads CAWSVGEWADTQYF. Here the CDR3 DNA reads TGTGCCTGGAGTGTCGGGGAATGGGCAGATACGCAGTATTTT.

V usage is TRBV28 and J usage is TRBJ1-3; D is possibly TRBD1 (5 bases). V lost 3 bases to trimming and J lost 0 bases, with 9 bases between them. CDR1 and CDR2 (germline): MDHEN, SYDVKM. The CDR3 runs 15 residues. The CDR3 DNA sequence: TGTGCCAGCAGTTTCAGGGCCCGCTCTGGAAACACCATATATTTT. It specifies CASSFRARSGNTIYF.

This sequence joins TRBV5-1 and TRBJ1-1; D may be TRBD1 (5 bases). The CDR3 extends over 15 amino acids. V was shortened by 3 bases and J by 1 base, with 13 bases between the two germline ends. Germline V gives CDR1 SGHRS, CDR2 YFSETQ. CDR3 residues: CASSSFDSTNTEAFF. CDR3 DNA: TGCGCCAGCAGCTCCTTCGACAGCACGAACACTGAAGCTTTCTTT.

The V call is TRBV5-1, the J call TRBJ2-2; no definite D call. The CDR3 is made up of 14 amino acids. The ends were cut back, 1 base at V and 7 bases at J, with 11 bases in the middle. The V gene's germline CDR1 is SGHRS and CDR2 YFSETQ. This CDR3 is CASSLNWAGGELFF. CDR3 DNA sequence: TGCGCCAGCAGCTTGAATTGGGCCGGCGGGGAGCTGTTTTTT.

J is TRBJ1-4 and V is TRBV5-5; D gene unclear. Germline V gene lookup returns CDR1 SGHKS and CDR2 YYEKEE (reference sequence). Trimming shortened V by 4 bases and J by 8 bases, and 9 bases separated the two germline ends. The CDR3 runs to 12 residues. In nucleotides, the CDR3 is TGTGCCAGCAGCCACCTCGGGGAAAAACTGTTTTTT. Its translation: CASSHLGEKLFF.

CDR3 protein: CAWSVLSVKNIQYF. The CDR3 nucleotides are TGTGCCTGGAGTGTACTTTCGGTGAAAAACATTCAGTACTTC. This chain joins TRBV30 and TRBJ2-4; D ambiguous. V was cut by 0 bases and J by 4 bases, with 10 bases left in between. The CDR3 is 14 residues long. The germline gives CDR1 GTSNPN, CDR2 SVGIG (reference sequence). Full variable domain (rest looked up from reference TRBV30 and TRBJ2-4): SQTIHQWPATLVQPVGSPLSLECTVEGTSNPNLYWYRQAAGRGLQLLFYSVGIGQISSEVPQNLSASRPQDRQFILSSKKLLLSDSGFYLCAWSVLSVKNIQYFGAGTRLSVL.

This clone was recorded only once. This sequence joins TRBV5-1 and TRBJ2-1; 9 bases line up with TRBD2. This CDR3 comprises 15 residues. CDR1 and CDR2 from the germline V gene are SGHRS and YFSETQ. V lost 2 bases and J lost 6; bases outside the gene matches: 6. CDR3 sequence: CASSFGSGSGNEQFF. The CDR3 coding sequence is TGCGCCAGCAGCTTTGGTAGCGGGAGCGGCAATGAGCAGTTCTTC.

The rearrangement uses TRBV7-2 and TRBJ1-6; a weak D match, TRBD1 (5 bases). Deletions cut 3 bases from V and 7 bases from J, with 19 bases between. This CDR3 contains 17 residues. Germline CDR1 SGHTA, CDR2 FQGNSA. The CDR3 DNA follows: TGTGCCAGCAGCTTGCCGGGGTCGGGGGGGATAAATTCACCCCTCCACTTT. Encoded protein: CASSLPGSGGINSPLHF.

Notes on this clone: The same CDR3 is also encoded by other DNA sequences in this sample. The rearrangement joins TRBV5-1 to TRBJ2-3; 10 bases are a match to TRBD2. CDR3 length: 16 residues. Germline values: CDR1 SGHRS, CDR2 YFSETQ. V lost 0 bases and J lost 1; bases outside the gene matches: 2. CDR3 in DNA: TGCGCCAGCAGCTTGGCTAGCGGGGGACGCACAGATACGCAGTATTTT. This gives the protein CASSLASGGRTDTQYF.

This chain joins TRBV5-5 and TRBJ1-5; 9 bases align to TRBD1. The CDR3 spans 15 residues. Germline CDR1 SGHKS, CDR2 YYEKEE (reference sequence). J lost 3 bases, V lost 0 bases, and 1 base had no gene match. The CDR3: CASSLGQGVNQPQHF. In nucleotides, the CDR3 is TGTGCCAGCAGCTTGGGACAGGGGGTCAATCAGCCCCAGCATTTT.

Only a few counts were recorded for this clone. The chain recombines TRBV6-2 or TRBV6-3 with TRBJ2-5, with 8 positions matching TRBD2. This CDR3 spans 15 amino acids. The junction had 9 bases not matched to a gene; V was cut back by 2 bases and J by 7 bases. Germline CDR1 reads MNHEY; CDR2 reads SVGEGT. CDR3 loop: CASSYSLGTRGTQYF. The CDR3 DNA reads TGTGCCAGCAGTTACAGTCTCGGGACTAGGGGGACCCAGTACTTC.

Only a few counts were recorded for this clone. The chain couples TRBV11-2 to TRBJ1-1; D unresolved. CDR3 size: 17 residues. The germline gives CDR1 SGHAT, CDR2 FQNNGV. Deletions cut 1 base from V and 4 bases from J, with 19 bases between. DNA of the CDR3: TGTGCCAGCAGCTTAGTACGGGGTCGTAAACTCATCACTGAAGCTTTCTTT. Translated, it gives CASSLVRGRKLITEAFF.

The chain uses TRBV6-2 or TRBV6-3 and TRBJ2-1, with 9 bases identical to TRBD1. J lost 10 bases, V lost 6 bases, and 16 bases had no gene match. There are 16 residues in the CDR3. Germline CDR1 MNHEY, CDR2 SVGEGT. The CDR3 here is CASSRQQGALNPEQFF. The CDR3 nucleotides read TGTGCCAGCAGCCGCCAACAGGGGGCGCTTAATCCCGAGCAGTTCTTC.

The chain combines TRBV30 with TRBJ2-6; TRBD1 matches 11 bases. Per the germline V gene, CDR1 is GTSNPN and CDR2 is SVGIG (reference sequence). The CDR3 sequence is 18 residues long. Losses at the gene ends were 3 bases for V and 4 bases for J; bases not matched to a gene: 11. This CDR3 is CAWRPPGTGGSGANVLTF. The CDR3 DNA reads as TGTGCCTGGAGGCCCCCCGGGACAGGGGGTTCAGGGGCCAACGTCCTGACTTTC.

V usage is TRBV5-1 and J usage is TRBJ1-2, with D unclear. V lost 0 bases, J lost 7 bases, and 13 bases lay in between. From germline, CDR1 is SGHRS and CDR2 YFSETQ. This CDR3 contains 14 residues. CDR3 DNA: TGCGCCAGCAGCTTGGCGGCCGGGTTGCCTGGCTACACCTTC. As protein: CASSLAAGLPGYTF.

This clone was found once. The chain uses TRBV6-6 and TRBJ2-1, with a weak D call TRBD2 (7 bases). V gave up 5 bases and J gave up 6 bases, with 23 bases separating them. The CDR3 covers 17 residues. Germline V lookup: CDR1 MNHNY, CDR2 SVGAGI (reference sequence). CDR3 sequence: CASSLGGGGLGGNEQFF. Here the CDR3 DNA reads TGTGCCAGCAGTCTTGGAGGGGGGGGGCTAGGAGGCAATGAGCAGTTCTTC.

The chain combines TRBV6-6 with TRBJ1-3; no firm D call. This CDR3 is 15 amino acids long. The germline V gene has CDR1 MNHNY and CDR2 SVGAGI (reference sequence). Trimming pared 0 bases from V and 6 bases from J, leaving 12 bases between. The chain's CDR3 is CASSYSGSPENTIYF. DNA for the CDR3: TGTGCCAGCAGTTACTCAGGGAGCCCCGAAAACACCATATATTTT.

This clone was seen only a few times. This sequence joins TRBV9 and TRBJ1-4; D perhaps matches TRBD1 (6 bases). Trimming cost V 0 bases and J 8 bases, with 14 bases left between them. Per germline, CDR1 SGDLS and CDR2 YYNGEE. The CDR3 sequence is 15 residues long. CDR3 sequence (DNA): TGTGCCAGCAGCGTAGGGGATCAGGGGCGAGAAAAACTGTTTTTT. Amino acid sequence: CASSVGDQGREKLFF. Combining the CDR3 with reference TRBV9 and TRBJ1-4 gives the whole variable domain DSGVTQTPKHLITATGQRVTLRCSPRSGDLSVYWYQQSLDQGLQFLIQYYNGEERAKGNILERFSAQQFPDLHSELNLSSLELGDSALYFCASSVGDQGREKLFFGSGTQLSVL.

The V call is TRBV11-2, the J call TRBJ1-2; D call uncertain. Trimming pared 1 base from V and 7 bases from J, leaving 4 bases between. Germline V lookup: CDR1 SGHAT, CDR2 FQNNGV. This CDR3 contains 11 residues. CDR3 coding DNA: TGTGCCAGCAGCTTAGCTTCTGGCTACACCTTC. It is translated as CASSLASGYTF. Full variable domain (outside the CDR3, taken from reference TRBV11-2 and TRBJ1-2): EAGVAQSPRYKIIEKRQSVAFWCNPISGHATLYWYQQILGQGPKLLIQFQNNGVVDDSQLPKDRFSAERLKGVDSTLKIQPAKLEDSAVYLCASSLASGYTFGSGTRLTVV.

The CDR3 DNA reads TGTGCCAGCAGCTTGGTGGGACAGCTCTACGAGCAGTACTTC. This translates into CASSLVGQLYEQYF. The gene calls are TRBV5-6 and TRBJ2-7, with TRBD1 matching 7 bases. The junction had 3 bases not matched to a gene; V was cut back by 0 bases and J by 3 bases. Germline-derived CDR1 and CDR2 are SGHDT and YYEEEE. The CDR3 is made up of 14 amino acids.

The J gene is TRBJ1-2, the V gene TRBV29-1; no reliable D call. The CDR3 consists of 11 residues. The germline V gene has CDR1 SQVTM and CDR2 ANQGSEA. V was cut by 3 bases and J by 6 bases, with 8 bases left in between. The CDR3: CSVDTGNGYTF. CDR3 DNA sequence: TGCAGCGTTGATACCGGGAATGGCTACACCTTC.

The chain joins TRBV9 to TRBJ1-1, with 9 bases aligning to TRBD1. The CDR3 is 16 residues long. J was trimmed by 4 bases and V by 0 bases; bases with no gene match: 7. The germline V gene encodes CDR1 SGDLS and CDR2 YYNGEE. The CDR3 nucleotides read TGTGCCAGCAGCGTAGGGGGGACAGGGCGACGCACTGAAGCTTTCTTT. Its protein is CASSVGGTGRRTEAFF.